Described below is a single T cell receptor (beta chain) sequence and its context. Its antigen is currently unknown. Other DNA sequences of this sample code for an identical CDR3. The record originates from a study of shared clonotypes between healthy human individuals. V lost 1 base and J lost 8, with 8 bases in between. The CDR3 sequence is 12 residues long. Germline V CDR1 and CDR2: SNHLY, FYNNEI. Donors, without exception, were Caucasian adults residing in Nashville, Tennessee. In the sorted-subset replicate PCRs, approximately 200 ng DNA, tens of thousands of T cell genomes, was used. Here immunoSEQ multiplex PCR was the method, and the copy in TCRdb shows in-frame clones only, minus some. The table has roughly 2.6 million clones, about 92% seen once. Findings of the study overall: Collection of samples was limited to blood; tissue repertoires likely differ. Clonotype sharing across several donors was observed for 5% to 6.5% of naive CD4 clonotypes.

The V gene is TRBV2, the J gene TRBJ1-2; possible D gene TRBD1, 5 bases. Sequenced sample: naive CD4+ T cells sorted from blood. Subset specified: CD45RA+ positively selected. The TCR comes from a man between 18 and 29 years old in good health. CDR3 amino acids: CASSEGGDGYTF. CDR3 coding DNA: TGTGCCAGCAGTGAAGGGGGCGACGGCTACACCTTC. The full variable domain, completed using reference TRBV2 and TRBJ1-2, is EPEVTQTPSHQVTQMGQEVILRCVPISNHLYFYWYRQILGQKVEFLVSFYNNEISEKSEIFDDQFSVERPDGSNFTLKIRSTKLEDSAMYFCASSEGGDGYTFGSGTRLTVV.